The 14 T cell receptor beta chains in this list originate from one sample, sequenced in a study of cytomegalovirus exposure and HLA in healthy donors. In the PCR, 60 Vbeta and 13 Jbeta primers were used. Assay: immunoSEQ multiplex PCR; the TCRdb copy retains only in-frame clones and omits some. The sample contains around 190,000 clones, approximately 80% of which appear only once. The sample consisted of PBMCs. The receptors stem from a woman aged 45 to 65 in good health and CMV-seronegative.

The J gene is TRBJ2-7, the V gene TRBV18, with 9 bases that match TRBD1. CDR3 length: 14 residues. Trimming took 6 bases from V and 3 from J; bases not matched to a gene: 6. Germline values: CDR1 KGHSH, CDR2 LQKENI. For the CDR3, the DNA is TGTGCCAGCTCTTACGGGGACAGGGTCTACGAGCAGTACTTC. Its translation: CASSYGDRVYEQYF.

The chain couples TRBV5-6 to TRBJ2-3; no reliable D call. The CDR3 is made up of 15 amino acids. From germline, CDR1 is SGHDT and CDR2 YYEEEE. Trimming removed 4 bases at V and 2 bases at J, with 14 bases between. The CDR3 protein is CASSQDGSYTDTQYF. The CDR3 region has the DNA TGTGCCAGCAGCCAGGATGGATCGTACACAGATACGCAGTATTTT.

Only one count was recorded for this clone. This chain joins TRBV4-1 and TRBJ2-7; 7 bases are shared with TRBD2. Germline lookup yields CDR1 MGHRA and CDR2 YSYEKL. After removal of 0 bases from V and 3 bases from J, the junction contained 8 bases not matched to a gene. The CDR3 length is 16 residues. The CDR3 here is CASSQDLGGVVYEQYF. CDR3 DNA: TGCGCCAGCAGCCAAGATCTTGGGGGGGTCGTCTACGAGCAGTACTTC.

The V gene is TRBV18, the J gene TRBJ1-5, with TRBD1 identical over 8 bases. With V trimmed by 6 bases and J by 3 bases, 1 base remained unmatched. The CDR3 sequence is 13 residues long. Germline CDR1 is KGHSH and CDR2 is LQKENI. The CDR3 sequence is CASSGQDNQPQHF. As DNA, the CDR3 is TGTGCCAGCTCGGGACAGGACAATCAGCCCCAGCATTTT.

The chain couples TRBV7-2 to TRBJ2-2, with TRBD2 identical over 11 bases. Germline trimming cut 5 bases from V and 5 bases from J; bases unmatched to any gene: 4. This CDR3 is 15 amino acids long. From germline, CDR1 is SGHTA and CDR2 FQGNSA. CDR3 nucleotide sequence: TGTGCCAGCAGCGCCGCTAGCGGGAGGACCGGGGAGCTGTTTTTT. This codes for CASSAASGRTGELFF.

This clone was counted a single time. The chain combines TRBV5-1 with TRBJ2-3, with 11 bases that match TRBD1. V dropped 4 bases and J dropped 3; count of bases not matched to a gene: 10. CDR3 length: 17 residues. Germline V gives CDR1 SGHRS, CDR2 YFSETQ. CDR3 sequence (DNA): TGCGCCAGCAGCGTGGGGACAGGGGGTATGATTACAGATACGCAGTATTTT. Translation gives CASSVGTGGMITDTQYF.

This sequence joins TRBV19 and TRBJ2-7; 8 bases map to TRBD1. Trimming at V came to 2 bases and at J to 6 bases, leaving 6 bases not matched to a gene. This CDR3 is built from 14 residues. Germline V gene sequence: CDR1 LNHDA, CDR2 SQIVND (reference sequence). Here the CDR3 reads CASSIFPGGGEQYF. CDR3 in DNA: TGTGCCAGTAGTATATTCCCAGGGGGCGGCGAGCAGTACTTC.

The chain combines TRBV10-3 with TRBJ1-1, with TRBD1 as a possible D gene (5 bases). The CDR3 is 14 residues long. V lost 3 bases and J 8 bases, leaving 16 bases between the germline ends. Germline V lookup: CDR1 ENHRY, CDR2 SYGVKD. CDR3 nucleotide sequence: TGTGCCATCAGTGACCCGGGGGGACCCCAAGAAGCTTTCTTT. It translates to CAISDPGGPQEAFF.

The chain couples TRBV6-1 to TRBJ2-3; the match to TRBD2 covers 8 bases. CDR3 length: 15 residues. Per the germline V gene, CDR1 is MNHNS and CDR2 is SASEGT. Losses at the gene ends were 7 bases for V and 3 bases for J; bases not matched to a gene: 9. The CDR3: CASKTGGPLTDTQYF. Here the CDR3 DNA reads TGTGCCAGCAAAACGGGAGGGCCTCTGACAGATACGCAGTATTTT.

The rearrangement links TRBV27 to TRBJ2-1, with D tentatively TRBD2 (6 bases). CDR1 is MNHEY, CDR2 SMNVEV, per germline (reference sequence). The CDR3 covers 15 residues. V shed 6 bases and J shed 0 bases, with 12 bases lying between them. As DNA, the CDR3 is TGTGCCAGCAGGAGACTAGGAAGCTCCTACAATGAGCAGTTCTTC. Amino acids: CASRRLGSSYNEQFF.

This sequence joins TRBV5-5 and TRBJ2-5, with a weak D call TRBD2 (6 bases). The CDR3 covers 14 residues. Deletions cut 3 bases from V and 1 base from J, with 10 bases between. Germline CDR1 is SGHKS and CDR2 is YYEKEE (reference sequence). The CDR3 sequence: CASSSGDAQETQYF. CDR3 bases: TGTGCCAGCAGCTCGGGGGACGCCCAAGAGACCCAGTACTTC.

This chain joins TRBV5-4 and TRBJ2-3; 15 bases align to TRBD2. V was pared by 5 bases and J by 0 bases, with 7 bases of the junction left unmatched. Germline V CDR1 and CDR2: SGHNT, YYREEE (reference sequence). The CDR3 consists of 18 residues. CDR3 sequence: CASRAGTSGRSSTDTQYF. DNA of the CDR3: TGTGCCAGCAGGGCCGGGACTAGCGGGAGGTCTAGCACAGATACGCAGTATTTT.

The genes are TRBV6-5 and TRBJ1-5, with D perhaps matching TRBD1 (5 bases). Trimming pared 6 bases from V and 7 bases from J, leaving 16 bases between. The CDR3 covers 14 residues. Germline V gives CDR1 MNHEY, CDR2 SVGAGI. CDR3 DNA: TGTGCCAGCAGACACCAGGGATCTCGGCAGCCCCAGCATTTT. Translating gives CASRHQGSRQPQHF.

This chain connects TRBV20-1 to TRBJ2-5, with D possibly being TRBD2 (5 bases). V dropped 6 bases and J dropped 7 bases, with 12 bases sitting between them. In germline, CDR1 is DFQATT, CDR2 SNEGSKA (reference sequence). The CDR3 extends over 11 amino acids. The CDR3 sequence: CSAEKSGTQYF. In DNA, the CDR3 is TGCAGTGCAGAAAAAAGCGGGACCCAGTACTTC.